This passage covers 6 T cell receptor beta chains from one sample sequenced in a study of tumor-infiltrating lymphocytes in localized non-small cell lung cancer. Only in-frame clones appear in the TCRdb table, and some are missing; sequencing was by immunoSEQ multiplex PCR. Of a few thousand clones detected, approximately 95% appear once; the ten largest clones hold 2.5% to 3.5%. The specimen was uninvolved lung tissue not adjacent to the tumor. The receptors originated from a human donor with non-small cell lung cancer.

This clone showed up just once. The chain carries TRBV5-4 and TRBJ2-5, with D perhaps matching TRBD2 (5 bases). The V gene's germline CDR1 is SGHNT and CDR2 YYREEE (reference sequence). Trimming pared 2 bases from V and 7 bases from J, leaving 6 bases between. The CDR3 runs 11 residues. The CDR3 reads CASSLSGTQYF. CDR3 nucleotides: TGTGCCAGCAGCTTAAGCGGGACCCAGTACTTC.

The rearrangement joins TRBV6-5 to TRBJ1-3, with a weak D call TRBD1 (5 bases). The CDR3 extends over 14 amino acids. V lost 6 bases and J lost 0, with 9 bases in between. Germline V lookup: CDR1 MNHEY, CDR2 SVGAGI. The CDR3 sequence is CASRDSSSGNTIYF. DNA for the CDR3: TGTGCCAGCAGAGACAGTAGCTCTGGAAACACCATATATTTT.

The CDR3 protein is CASSLGVYTEAFF. The CDR3, as DNA: TGTGCCAGCAGTCTCGGGGTCTACACTGAAGCTTTCTTT. The chain is built from TRBV7-9 and TRBJ1-1; D not resolved. Deletions cut 6 bases from V and 3 bases from J, with 11 bases between. Germline values: CDR1 SEHNR, CDR2 FQNEAQ (reference sequence). The CDR3 spans 13 residues.

V is TRBV2 and J is TRBJ2-5; D might be TRBD1 (5 bases). Trimming took off 5 bases at V and 2 bases at J, with 18 bases between the two ends. This CDR3 is built from 16 residues. Germline loops: CDR1 SNHLY, CDR2 FYNNEI. CDR3 DNA: TGTGCCAGCAGTCCGCATGGGGCATCGGTACAAGAGACCCAGTACTTC. Translating gives CASSPHGASVQETQYF.

This clone showed up just once. This chain connects TRBV12-5 to TRBJ1-5; 7 nucleotides align to TRBD1. Trimming removed 1 base from V and 7 bases from J; junction bases left unmatched: 10. The germline V gene encodes CDR1 LGHNT and CDR2 FRNRAP. This CDR3 has 16 residues. In DNA form, the CDR3 reads TGTGCTAGTGGTTTGGGACAACAGGGGCTTGGGCAGCCCCAGCATTTT. Residues: CASGLGQQGLGQPQHF.

V usage is TRBV19 and J usage is TRBJ2-3; 8 bases match TRBD2. V gave up 6 bases and J gave up 5 bases; unmatched junction bases: 16. Germline lookup yields CDR1 LNHDA and CDR2 SQIVND (reference sequence). This CDR3 comprises 17 residues. CDR3 loop: CASSPAHLAGDLDTQYF. CDR3 coding DNA: TGTGCCAGTAGCCCTGCCCATCTAGCGGGTGACTTAGATACGCAGTATTTT.